These T cell receptor beta chains were read from a single sample in a study of early T cells in non-severe SARS-CoV-2 infection. MiXCR was run by TCRdb on the 5' RACE reads, yielding one entry per CDR3 protein. The sample holds around 49,000 distinct CDR3 sequences; under 14% are singletons and the top ten take around a fifth. The sequencing sample was made of whole blood. Receptors originate from an adult who was a healthcare worker with PCR-confirmed SARS-CoV-2 infection or an uninfected control (not recorded which). The CDR3 runs from the conserved cysteine through the conserved F or W. D genes are given only for firm matches. Part of the rows lack a size; the others show once, few, many or a class for expanded clones.

TRBD2 | few | TRBJ2-7 | TRBV28 | CASSTAGALYEQYF | TGTGCCAGCAGTACAGCGGGAGCACTATACGAGCAGTACTTC
- | - | TRBJ2-5 | TRBV12-3/TRBV12-4 | CASSLSEKETQYF | TGTGCCAGCAGTTTGAGTGAAAAAGAGACCCAGTACTTC
TRBD2 | few | TRBJ2-1 | TRBV19 | CASTRLAGGYNEQFF | TGTGCCAGTACCCGACTAGCGGGAGGATACAATGAGCAGTTCTTC
- | many | TRBJ2-1 | TRBV7-3 | CASSPYISNEQFF | TGTGCCAGCAGCCCGTATATTTCCAATGAGCAGTTCTTC
- | many | TRBJ1-1 | TRBV6-1 | CASKESRAFRAFF | TGTGCCAGCAAAGAAAGTAGGGCCTTTCGGGCTTTCTTT
- | few | TRBJ1-1 | TRBV4-3 | CASSHRRNLDPEAFF | TGCGCCAGCAGCCACCGGCGGAATCTTGATCCTGAAGCTTTCTTT
TRBD2 | many | TRBJ2-1 | TRBV5-1 | CASSLGLAGGDEQFF | TGCGCCAGCAGCTTGGGACTAGCGGGAGGCGATGAGCAGTTCTTC
- | - | TRBJ2-1 | TRBV3-1 | CASSQVWTDHNEQFF | TGTGCCAGCAGCCAAGTTTGGACAGACCACAATGAGCAGTTCTTC
TRBD2 | many | TRBJ2-3 | TRBV29-1 | CSVGSTSGRTDTQYF | TGCAGCGTTGGATCGACTAGCGGGAGGACAGATACGCAGTATTTT
TRBD2 | many | TRBJ2-6 | TRBV12-3/TRBV12-4 | CASTMNSGSWSGANVLTF | TGTGCCAGCACGATGAATAGCGGGAGTTGGTCCGGGGCCAACGTCCTGACTTTC
TRBD2 | many | TRBJ2-1 | TRBV25-1 | CASKGTSGTNEQFF | TGTGCCAGCAAGGGGACTAGCGGGACCAATGAGCAGTTCTTC
TRBD1 | many | TRBJ1-5 | TRBV27 | CASSRRIPGQGFDQPQHF | TGTGCCAGCAGCCGTCGCATACCGGGACAGGGGTTCGATCAGCCCCAGCATTTT
TRBD1 | few | TRBJ1-6 | TRBV7-9 | CASSLDTGGSPLHF | TGTGCCAGCAGCTTAGATACAGGGGGATCACCCCTCCACTTT
- | many | TRBJ1-3 | TRBV28 | CASSSSDRGNTIYF | TGTGCCAGCAGTTCATCAGACAGGGGAAACACCATATATTTT
- | many | TRBJ2-3 | TRBV4-2 | CASSQVSLAAGRDTQYF | TGTGCCAGCAGCCAAGTGTCTCTAGCCGCCGGGCGGGATACGCAGTATTTT
- | medium-sized | TRBJ2-5 | TRBV29-1 | CSVARSMETQYF | TGCAGCGTTGCGCGATCGATGGAGACCCAGTACTTC
TRBD2 | many | TRBJ2-7 | TRBV20-1 | CSAREGGLVYEQYF | TGCAGTGCTAGAGAGGGGGGACTAGTCTACGAGCAGTACTTC
- | many | TRBJ1-1 | TRBV11-2 | CASSLPSLLASRTEAFF | TGTGCCAGCAGCTTACCATCTCTCCTGGCTTCGAGGACTGAAGCTTTCTTT
TRBD1 | many | TRBJ1-1 | TRBV3-1 | CASSQETGQGHTEAFF | TGTGCCAGCAGCCAAGAGACCGGACAGGGGCACACTGAAGCTTTCTTT
- | - | TRBJ2-5 | TRBV27 | CASRTHHQETQYF | TGTGCCAGCAGAACCCACCACCAAGAGACCCAGTACTTC
TRBD1 | many | TRBJ1-5 | TRBV29-1 | CSVATGATNQPQHF | TGCAGCGTGGCCACAGGGGCGACTAATCAGCCCCAGCATTTT
- | many | TRBJ2-2 | TRBV7-2 | CASSFDSGELFF | TGTGCCAGCAGCTTTGACAGCGGGGAGCTGTTTTTT
- | - | TRBJ1-5 | TRBV9 | CASSVDGGNQPQHF | TGTGCCAGCAGCGTAGACGGCGGTAATCAGCCCCAGCATTTT
- | many | TRBJ2-3 | TRBV5-8 | CASSPGGWNTDTQYF | TGTGCCAGCAGCCCAGGAGGCTGGAACACAGATACGCAGTATTTT
TRBD2 | few | TRBJ2-1 | TRBV6-5 | CASKGRLAGADEQFF | TGTGCCAGCAAAGGCAGACTAGCGGGAGCGGATGAGCAGTTCTTC
- | few | TRBJ1-4 | TRBV11-2 | CASSLAHHEKLFF | TGTGCCAGCAGCTTAGCCCACCATGAAAAACTGTTTTTT
- | many | TRBJ2-1 | TRBV7-9 | CASSQGPSGNYNEQFF | TGTGCCAGCAGCCAGGGGCCCAGCGGAAACTACAATGAGCAGTTCTTC
- | many | TRBJ2-1 | TRBV5-1 | CASSVAEGSQFF | TGCGCAAGCAGCGTAGCGGAGGGGTCCCAGTTCTTC
- | medium-sized | TRBJ1-1 | TRBV28 | CASSLNEAFF | TGTGCCAGCAGTCTAAATGAAGCTTTCTTT
TRBD2 | few | TRBJ2-7 | TRBV20-1 | CSARDRAGEYEQYF | TGCAGTGCTAGAGACAGGGCGGGGGAGTACGAGCAGTACTTC
- | many | TRBJ1-1 | TRBV9 | CASSPLTEAFF | TGTGCCAGCAGCCCACTCACTGAAGCTTTCTTT
- | many | TRBJ1-5 | TRBV20-1 | CSATPGWPPQHF | TGCAGTGCTACCCCAGGCTGGCCACCCCAGCATTTT
- | many | TRBJ2-7 | TRBV29-1 | CSVEGLGLRGAGEQYF | TGCAGCGTTGAAGGCCTTGGATTAAGGGGGGCGGGTGAGCAGTACTTC
TRBD2 | few | TRBJ2-1 | TRBV29-1 | CSVTGLADNEQFF | TGCAGCGTGACGGGACTAGCGGACAATGAGCAGTTCTTC
TRBD1 | few | TRBJ2-7 | TRBV28 | CASRRNTGVEQYF | TGTGCCAGCAGGCGAAATACAGGGGTCGAGCAGTACTTC
TRBD2 | many | TRBJ2-7 | TRBV20-1 | CSANGGVATHSYEQYF | TGCAGTGCAAATGGGGGGGTGGCTACTCACTCCTACGAGCAGTACTTC
- | many | TRBJ2-1 | TRBV3-1 | CASSHRLTGEFF | TGTGCCAGCAGCCACCGCCTGACAGGAGAGTTCTTC
- | many | TRBJ1-1 | TRBV28 | CASSFPASSGNTEAFF | TGTGCCAGCAGTTTCCCCGCCAGTTCGGGGAACACTGAAGCTTTCTTT
- | many | TRBJ2-4 | TRBV5-4 | CASSLPGHTKNIQYF | TGTGCCAGCAGCTTACCCGGGCATACCAAAAACATTCAGTACTTC
- | few | TRBJ2-7 | TRBV29-1 | CSARRDTGYEQYF | TGCAGCGCTCGGCGGGACACAGGCTACGAGCAGTACTTC
- | - | TRBJ1-1 | TRBV28 | CASRTVPGTEAFF | TGTGCCAGCAGGACAGTCCCGGGCACTGAAGCTTTCTTT
TRBD2 | many | TRBJ2-5 | TRBV28 | CASSKGLAGFQETQYF | TGTGCCAGCAGCAAGGGACTAGCGGGCTTCCAAGAGACCCAGTACTTC
- | - | TRBJ2-3 | TRBV29-1 | CSARDTYRADTQYF | TGCAGCGCCCGGGACACATACCGGGCAGATACGCAGTATTTT
- | - | TRBJ1-1 | TRBV29-1 | CSVARLNTEAFF | TGCAGCGTTGCCAGACTGAACACTGAAGCTTTCTTT
TRBD1 | many | TRBJ1-5 | TRBV28 | CASSRRDRGSNQPQHF | TGTGCCAGCAGCCGTCGGGACAGGGGTAGCAATCAGCCCCAGCATTTT
- | many | TRBJ1-2 | TRBV12-3/TRBV12-4 | CASSPGSYGYTF | TGTGCCAGCAGTCCAGGGTCCTATGGCTACACCTTC
TRBD2 | - | TRBJ2-7 | TRBV6-5 | CASRRQRESYEQYF | TGTGCCTCCAGAAGGCAGCGGGAGAGCTACGAGCAGTACTTC